Following are 24 T cell receptor beta chains from one sample sequenced in a study of T-cell reconstitution after alpha-beta-depleted transplantation in children. Molecular barcoding with unique molecular identifiers was used for the TCRbeta library. TCRdb processed the PCR reads anew with MiXCR; each CDR3 protein has one entry. The table has about 540,000 distinct CDR3 sequences, 18% seen once. The sequenced sample was PBMCs from the stem cell graft donor, obtained from the stem cell graft. The receptors shown here come from a human donor who donated a stem cell graft to a child with acute lymphoblastic leukemia.

The chain carries TRBV27 and TRBJ1-1; D is possibly TRBD1 (6 bases). Germline V gene sequence: CDR1 MNHEY, CDR2 SMNVEV (reference sequence). The CDR3 has 13 residues. The germline V and J ends were trimmed by 4 bases and 5 bases, with 11 bases remaining between them. CDR3 sequence (DNA): TGTGCCAGCAGTTGGGGGGCGAATACTGAAGCTTTCTTT. Protein: CASSWGANTEAFF.

CDR3: CASSVDYSYNEQFF. CDR3 sequence (DNA): TGTGCCAGCAGTGTGGACTACTCCTACAATGAGCAGTTCTTC. The chain has TRBV12-3 or TRBV12-4 and TRBJ2-1, with D possibly TRBD2 on 6 matching bases. The CDR3 consists of 14 residues. V was shortened by 5 bases and J by 0 bases, with 8 bases between the two germline ends.

The chain recombines TRBV20-1 with TRBJ2-5; no clear D. Germline V gene data show CDR1 as DFQATT and CDR2 as SNEGSKA (reference sequence). This CDR3 spans 15 amino acids. Trimming took 0 bases from V and 7 from J, leaving 18 bases between them. CDR3 amino acids: CSARDAVIGSRTQYF. The CDR3 nucleotides are TGCAGTGCTAGAGATGCGGTAATAGGGTCCCGGACCCAGTACTTC.

This clonotype was recorded a few times. V and J are TRBV25-1 and TRBJ1-2, with 8 bases aligning to TRBD1. Germline V lookup: CDR1 MGHDK, CDR2 SYGVNS. J lost 3 bases, V lost 4 bases, and 7 bases had no gene match. This CDR3 comprises 15 residues. The CDR3 reads CASSVGDRGDYGYTF. CDR3 bases: TGTGCCAGCAGTGTAGGTGACAGGGGAGACTATGGCTACACCTTC.

This clonotype has only a few counts. This rearrangement joins TRBV3-1 to TRBJ2-5; 8 nucleotides agree with TRBD1. The CDR3 runs 14 residues. Germline CDR1 is LGHDT and CDR2 is YNNKEL (reference sequence). The junction had 3 bases not matched to a gene; V was cut back by 2 bases and J by 4 bases. CDR3 DNA: TGTGCCAGCAGCCAACAGGGGGCGGGAGAGACCCAGTACTTC. Amino acid sequence: CASSQQGAGETQYF.

The chain employs TRBV5-1 and TRBJ2-7, with a possible D match to TRBD1 (5 bases). Trimming left V 0 bases short and J 10 bases short, with 14 bases between. From germline, CDR1 is SGHRS and CDR2 YFSETQ. The CDR3 contains 13 residues. This CDR3 reads CASSLGGRTDQYF. The DNA for the CDR3 is TGCGCCAGCAGCTTGGGGGGCAGAACCGACCAGTACTTC.

The rearrangement links TRBV7-6 to TRBJ1-2; 9 bases fit TRBD1. V lost 0 bases and J lost 3; bases outside the gene matches: 11. In germline, CDR1 is SGHVS, CDR2 FNYEAQ. The CDR3 loop spans 18 amino acids. The CDR3 DNA reads TGTGCCAGCAGCTTAGCGTTCGGGGGACAGGGCATAGACTATGGCTACACCTTC. Translating it yields CASSLAFGGQGIDYGYTF.

This chain uses TRBV20-1 with TRBJ2-5; 7 nucleotides agree with TRBD2. The CDR3 sequence is 12 residues long. The germline CDR1 and CDR2 sequences are DFQATT and SNEGSKA (reference sequence). Trimming took 7 bases from V and 4 from J; bases not matched to a gene: 6. The CDR3 region is CSGAGEAETQYF. In DNA, the CDR3 is TGCAGTGGTGCGGGAGAGGCAGAGACCCAGTACTTC.

This clonotype was detected only a few times. V usage is TRBV24-1 and J usage is TRBJ2-7; weak D call: TRBD1 (6 bases). The CDR3 is made up of 13 amino acids. Trimming cost V 1 base and J 6 bases, with 9 bases left between them. Germline-derived CDR1 and CDR2 are KGHDR and SFDVKD. The CDR3 spells CATSDLIGGEQYF. In DNA, the CDR3 is TGTGCCACCAGTGATTTAATAGGGGGCGAGCAGTACTTC.

There are a few counts of this clonotype. The chain couples TRBV28 to TRBJ2-2; tentative D call: TRBD2 (5 bases). Germline V CDR1 and CDR2: MDHEN, SYDVKM. With 5 bases removed from V and 6 bases from J, the gap between germline ends came to 16 bases. CDR3 length equals 15 residues. CDR3 nucleotide sequence: TGTGCCAGCAGTCCTTGGCCTAGCAGCCCCGGGGAGCTGTTTTTT. As protein: CASSPWPSSPGELFF.

CDR3 DNA: TGTGCCAGCAGCTTATGGGGACAGGGGCAAAACTATGGCTACACCTTC. Residues: CASSLWGQGQNYGYTF. The chain combines TRBV7-8 with TRBJ1-2, with 10 bases that match TRBD1. Per germline, CDR1 SGHVS and CDR2 FQNEAQ. The CDR3 runs to 16 residues. V dropped 2 bases and J dropped 2; count of bases not matched to a gene: 5.

This clonotype has more than one count but fewer than ten. V is TRBV27 and J is TRBJ2-7; TRBD2 matches 7 bases. This CDR3 comprises 15 residues. Per the germline V gene, CDR1 is MNHEY and CDR2 is SMNVEV (reference sequence). V lost 8 bases, J lost 3 bases, and 13 bases stayed unmatched. The CDR3 DNA is TGTGCCAGCTCCTGGGGGGGGTTCGGAGTCTACGAGCAGTACTTC. It encodes CASSWGGFGVYEQYF.

The chain uses TRBV7-8 and TRBJ2-7, with TRBD2 matching over 10 bases. The CDR3 length is 15 residues. With 1 base clipped from V and 7 bases from J, the junction kept 7 bases outside the gene matches. Germline CDR1 is SGHVS and CDR2 is FQNEAQ. Here the CDR3 DNA reads TGTGCCAGCAGCTTAGGGAGCGGGAGGGTCCAAGAGCAGTACTTC. This gives the protein CASSLGSGRVQEQYF.

This clonotype has just a few counts. V usage is TRBV12-3 or TRBV12-4 and J usage is TRBJ1-1, with unresolved D. Trimming shortened V by 5 bases and J by 6 bases, and 13 bases separated the two germline ends. The CDR3 length is 13 residues. The CDR3 loop reads CASSPHVAAEAFF. The CDR3, as DNA: TGTGCCAGCAGTCCCCACGTGGCCGCTGAAGCTTTCTTT.

J is TRBJ2-1 and V is TRBV5-6; D call uncertain. Per the germline V gene, CDR1 is SGHDT and CDR2 is YYEEEE. Trimming removed 7 bases at V and 4 bases at J, with 15 bases between. This CDR3 comprises 14 residues. The CDR3: CASRSTGTYNEQFF. CDR3 nucleotides: TGTGCCAGCCGCTCTACCGGAACTTACAATGAGCAGTTCTTC.

V usage is TRBV3-1 and J usage is TRBJ2-3; D is possibly TRBD2 (5 bases). V lost 3 bases to trimming and J lost 3 bases, with 10 bases between them. The CDR3 covers 14 residues. The germline V gene encodes CDR1 LGHDT and CDR2 YNNKEL (reference sequence). CDR3 DNA sequence: TGTGCCAGCAGCCACGGGGAGTCGACAGATACGCAGTATTTT. It is translated as CASSHGESTDTQYF.

DNA of the CDR3: TGCAGCGTTGATCTCGGGAGTCTTCACGAGCAGTACTTC. This sequence encodes CSVDLGSLHEQYF. The V and J genes are TRBV29-1 and TRBJ2-7; D might be TRBD2 (6 bases). Germline-derived CDR1 and CDR2 are SQVTM and ANQGSEA. V shed 3 bases and J shed 5 bases, with 14 bases lying between them. CDR3 length equals 13 residues.

The sample holds a few counts of this clonotype. As DNA, the CDR3 is TGTGCCAGCAGCCCTGCAAGCCACACCGGGGAGCTGTTTTTT. Its protein product is CASSPASHTGELFF. V usage is TRBV7-3 and J usage is TRBJ2-2; D call uncertain. CDR1 is SGHTA, CDR2 FQGTGA, per germline. V shed 5 bases and J shed 3 bases, with 10 bases lying between them. CDR3 length equals 14 residues.

In its sample, this clonotype was seen a few times. V and J are TRBV27 and TRBJ2-1, with D unresolved. Germline CDR1 and CDR2: MNHEY and SMNVEV (reference sequence). The CDR3 contains 15 residues. V shed 4 bases and J shed 4 bases, with 14 bases lying between them. The CDR3 region has the DNA TGTGCCAGCAGTTCTCTACCGCTACTATACAATGAGCAGTTCTTC. This sequence encodes CASSSLPLLYNEQFF.

The V and J genes are TRBV20-1 and TRBJ1-5, with 7 nucleotides matching TRBD1. This CDR3 has 16 amino acids. Trimming removed 0 bases from V and 2 bases from J; junction bases left unmatched: 7. CDR1 is DFQATT, CDR2 SNEGSKA, per germline (reference sequence). For the CDR3, the DNA is TGCAGTGCTAGAGATTTTAAAACAGGGGGCAATCAGCCCCAGCATTTT. It specifies CSARDFKTGGNQPQHF.

This chain uses TRBV12-3 or TRBV12-4 with TRBJ2-7; 8 bases map to TRBD2. This CDR3 is 14 amino acids long. Trimming at V came to 5 bases and at J to 3 bases, leaving 6 bases not matched to a gene. In DNA form, the CDR3 reads TGTGCCAGCAGTAAACCGGGACTAGTCTACGAGCAGTACTTC. Encoded protein: CASSKPGLVYEQYF.

There are a few counts of this clonotype. The rearrangement joins TRBV12-3 or TRBV12-4 to TRBJ2-3, with 14 bases that match TRBD2. V trimming: 8 bases; J trimming: 4 bases; junction bases outside the gene matches: 20. This CDR3 is 20 amino acids long. The CDR3 loop reads CASRPGDGLAGGVWADTQYF. CDR3 nucleotide sequence: TGTGCCAGCCGACCGGGGGACGGACTAGCGGGAGGAGTATGGGCAGATACGCAGTATTTT.

This clonotype was seen only a few times. V usage is TRBV9 and J usage is TRBJ2-7; D may be TRBD1 (6 bases). The CDR3 contains 14 residues. Germline V gene lookup returns CDR1 SGDLS and CDR2 YYNGEE. V lost 0 bases to trimming and J lost 4 bases, with 11 bases between them. The CDR3 DNA reads TGTGCCAGCAGCGTAGGAGGGGGTCGATACGAGCAGTACTTC. Protein: CASSVGGGRYEQYF.

The sample holds a few counts of this clonotype. The chain joins TRBV4-2 to TRBJ1-2, with a tentative D call TRBD1 (6 bases). The V gene lost 6 bases and the J gene lost 2 bases, with 16 bases spanning the gap. Germline lookup yields CDR1 LGHNA and CDR2 YNFKEQ. This CDR3 comprises 15 residues. The CDR3 bases are TGTGCCAGCAGTCGCTCGCGTCAGGGGAACTATGGCTACACCTTC. It translates to CASSRSRQGNYGYTF.